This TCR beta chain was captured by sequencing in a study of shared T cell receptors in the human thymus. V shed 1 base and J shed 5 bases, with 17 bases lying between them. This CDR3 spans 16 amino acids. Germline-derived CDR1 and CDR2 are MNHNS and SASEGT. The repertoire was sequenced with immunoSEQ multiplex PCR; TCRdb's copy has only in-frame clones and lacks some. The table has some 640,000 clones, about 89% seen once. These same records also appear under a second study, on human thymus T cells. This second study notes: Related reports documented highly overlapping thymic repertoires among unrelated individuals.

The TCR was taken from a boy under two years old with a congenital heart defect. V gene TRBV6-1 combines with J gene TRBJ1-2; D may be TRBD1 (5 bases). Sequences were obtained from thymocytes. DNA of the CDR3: TGTGCCAGCAGTGAAGTCGTCGCGGGACGACCGTATGGCTACACCTTC. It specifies CASSEVVAGRPYGYTF.